This T cell receptor beta chain was obtained from a study of T and B cells in COVID-19 patients. Across the whole study: Peripheral blood came from COVID-19 patients with active infection or after recovery. Study conclusions and caveats: Highly clonal in active COVID-19, TRB repertoires exceeded healthy-donor diversity and richness at recovery. Patients with COVID-19 reportedly showed strongly skewed T cell receptor beta variable and joining gene usage.

From blood, about 240-550 ng of genomic DNA served as TRB template. Multiplex PCR with BIOMED2 TRB-A/B primer pools amplified TRB rearrangements. From the multiplex PCR reads, TCRdb called clonotypes with MiXCR, one entry per CDR3 protein. The profile shows 800 to 1,100 distinct CDR3 sequences, less than 25% of them singletons. This clonotype counts as medium-sized. Antigen specificity is unknown. This TCR was sampled from a human donor with active COVID-19. The donor label of this sample is uncertain. Material: blood.

This CDR3 reads CASSDQSSYNSPLHF. The CDR3 nucleotides are TGTGCCAGCAGTGATCAGAGCTCCTATAATTCACCCCTCCACTTT. This chain joins TRBV6-5 and TRBJ1-6; no clear D gene. The V gene lost 5 bases and the J gene lost 0 bases, with 8 bases spanning the gap. CDR3 length equals 15 residues. CDR1 MNHEY and CDR2 SVGAGI come from the germline V gene.